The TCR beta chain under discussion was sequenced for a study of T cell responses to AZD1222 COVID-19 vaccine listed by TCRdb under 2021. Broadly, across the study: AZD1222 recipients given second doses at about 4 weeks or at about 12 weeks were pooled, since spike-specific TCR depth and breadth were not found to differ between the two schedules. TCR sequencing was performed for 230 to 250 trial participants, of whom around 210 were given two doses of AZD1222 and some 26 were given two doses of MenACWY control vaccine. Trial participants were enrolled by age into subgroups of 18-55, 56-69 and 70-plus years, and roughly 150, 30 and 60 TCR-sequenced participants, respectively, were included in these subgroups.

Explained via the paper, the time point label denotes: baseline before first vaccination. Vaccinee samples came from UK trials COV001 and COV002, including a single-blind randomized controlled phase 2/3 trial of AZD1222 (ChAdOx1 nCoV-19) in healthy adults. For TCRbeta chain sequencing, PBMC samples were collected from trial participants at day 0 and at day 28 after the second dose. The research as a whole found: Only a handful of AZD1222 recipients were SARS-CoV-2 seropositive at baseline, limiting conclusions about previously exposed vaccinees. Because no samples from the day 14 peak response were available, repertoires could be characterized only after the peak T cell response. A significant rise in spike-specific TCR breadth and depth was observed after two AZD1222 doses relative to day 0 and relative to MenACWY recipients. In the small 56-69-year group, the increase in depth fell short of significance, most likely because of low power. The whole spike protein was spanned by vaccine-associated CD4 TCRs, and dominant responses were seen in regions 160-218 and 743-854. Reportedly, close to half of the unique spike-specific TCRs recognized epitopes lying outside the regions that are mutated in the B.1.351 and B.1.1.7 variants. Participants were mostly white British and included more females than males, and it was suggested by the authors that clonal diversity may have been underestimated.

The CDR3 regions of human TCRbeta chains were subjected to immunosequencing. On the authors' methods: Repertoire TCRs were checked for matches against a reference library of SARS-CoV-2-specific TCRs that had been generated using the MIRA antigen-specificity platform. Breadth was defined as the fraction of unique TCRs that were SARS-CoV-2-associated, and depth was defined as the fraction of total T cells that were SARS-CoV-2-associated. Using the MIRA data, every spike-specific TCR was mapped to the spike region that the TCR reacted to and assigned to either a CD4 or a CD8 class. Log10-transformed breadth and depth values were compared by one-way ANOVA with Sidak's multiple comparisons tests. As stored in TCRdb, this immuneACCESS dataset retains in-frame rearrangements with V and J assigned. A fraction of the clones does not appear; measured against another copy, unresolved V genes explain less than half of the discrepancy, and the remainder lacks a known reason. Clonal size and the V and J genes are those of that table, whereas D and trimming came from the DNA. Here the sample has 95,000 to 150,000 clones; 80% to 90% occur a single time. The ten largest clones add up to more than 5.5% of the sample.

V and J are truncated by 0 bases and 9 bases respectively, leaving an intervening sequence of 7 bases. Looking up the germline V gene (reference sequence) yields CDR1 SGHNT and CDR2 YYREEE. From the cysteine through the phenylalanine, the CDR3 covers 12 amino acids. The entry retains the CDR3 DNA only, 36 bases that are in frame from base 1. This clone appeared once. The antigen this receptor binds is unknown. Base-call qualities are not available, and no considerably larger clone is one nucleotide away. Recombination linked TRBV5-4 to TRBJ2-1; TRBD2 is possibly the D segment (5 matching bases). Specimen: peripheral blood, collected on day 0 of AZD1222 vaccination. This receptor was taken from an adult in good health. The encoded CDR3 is CASSLAGGEQFF. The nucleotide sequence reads TGTGCCAGCAGCTTGGCCGGAGGTGAGCAGTTCTTC. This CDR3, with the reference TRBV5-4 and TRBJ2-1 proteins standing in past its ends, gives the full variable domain ETGVTQSPTHLIKTRGQQVTLRCSSQSGHNTVSWYQQALGQGPQFIFQYYREEENGRGNFPPRFSGLQFPNYSSELNVNALELDDSALYLCASSLAGGEQFFGPGTRLTVL.